This T cell receptor beta chain originates from a study of shared clonotypes between healthy human individuals. Study-level background: Donors had three CD4 naive, three CD4 memory, two CD8 naive and one CD8 memory plate apiece.

Remarks on this clone: The antigen is unknown.

Terminally differentiated effector memory CD45RA+ cells were excluded from the naive CD8 cells, which were CD45RO-negative and positively selected for CCR7. Findings and caveats of the study: Naive CD4 clonotypes overlapped across a handful of donors at around 4.7%. Larger estimated richness was generally recorded for naive subsets relative to memory subsets.

Per the germline V gene, CDR1 is MNHEY and CDR2 is SMNVEV (reference sequence). With 6 bases removed from V and 2 bases from J, the gap between germline ends came to 9 bases. This CDR3 region has 13 residues. Per the original methods: ImmunoSEQ output lacked quality scores and full-length reads, limiting matched filtering. Sequenced by immunoSEQ multiplex PCR; TCRdb stores in-frame clones only, minus some. V and J calls and clone size are copied from that table; D and trimming were computed from the DNA. The sample holds around 2.1 million clones, roughly 91% seen once. The V gene is TRBV27, the J gene TRBJ2-3; no firm D call. Sequenced: naive CD8+ T cells from PBMCs. This receptor was obtained from a man aged 18 to 30 in good health. Some clones in this sample may be carry-over from other donors' samples. The CDR3 DNA follows: TGTGCCAGCAGGGTGCCTTCCACAGATACGCAGTATTTT. This sequence encodes CASRVPSTDTQYF.